This entry concerns a single T cell receptor beta chain. The antigen is unknown. The V segment lost 0 bases and the J segment 4 bases; nucleotides outside the gene matches: 2. Germline lookup yields CDR1 MNHEY and CDR2 SMNVEV (reference sequence). The CDR3 is made up of 14 amino acids. The data were obtained in a study of shared clonotypes between healthy human individuals. Study in general: CD4 naive cells filled three plates per donor, CD4 memory three, CD8 naive two and CD8 memory one.

Within Nashville, Tennessee resided all donors, each a Caucasian adult. Whole-study findings and limits: When compared with the clonotypes that were shared by all four sorted-subset donors, the non-shared clonotypes turned out to have lower generation probabilities. The authors expected sequencing depth to affect clonotype sharing among donors.

The assay was immunoSEQ multiplex PCR, and TCRdb's table has in-frame clones only and misses some. The sample has 2 million to 2.5 million clones, 80% to 95% seen once. This chain links TRBV27 with TRBJ2-5, with TRBD1 matching over 7 bases. This clonotype was obtained from a man younger than 35 in good health. Some clones in this sample may be carry-over from other donors' samples. The sample consisted of naive CD4+ T cells from PBMCs. Indicated subset: CD45RA+ positively selected. In DNA, the CDR3 is TGTGCCAGCAGTTTATCAGGGGGCGCAGAGACCCAGTACTTC. This codes for CASSLSGGAETQYF.